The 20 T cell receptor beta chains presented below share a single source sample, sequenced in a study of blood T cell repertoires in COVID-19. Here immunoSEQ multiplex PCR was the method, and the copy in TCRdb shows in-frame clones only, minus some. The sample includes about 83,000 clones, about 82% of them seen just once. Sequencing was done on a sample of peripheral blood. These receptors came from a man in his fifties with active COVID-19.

CDR3 region: CASSLFAAGGRDTQYF. The CDR3 DNA reads TGTGCCAGCAGCTTGTTTGCAGCGGGGGGGCGAGATACGCAGTATTTT. The chain has TRBV5-8 and TRBJ2-3; TRBD2 aligns across 10 bases. The J segment lost 5 bases and the V segment lost 1 base, leaving 7 bases of the junction unmatched. CDR3 size: 16 residues. CDR1 SGHTS and CDR2 YDEGEE come from the germline V gene.

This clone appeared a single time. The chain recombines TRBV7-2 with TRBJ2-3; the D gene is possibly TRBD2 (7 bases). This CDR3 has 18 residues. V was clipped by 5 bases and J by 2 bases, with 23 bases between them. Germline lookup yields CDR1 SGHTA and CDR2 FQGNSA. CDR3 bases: TGTGCCAGCAGCCCAAGGGGGGACTACAACCCAATCACAGATACGCAGTATTTT. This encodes CASSPRGDYNPITDTQYF.

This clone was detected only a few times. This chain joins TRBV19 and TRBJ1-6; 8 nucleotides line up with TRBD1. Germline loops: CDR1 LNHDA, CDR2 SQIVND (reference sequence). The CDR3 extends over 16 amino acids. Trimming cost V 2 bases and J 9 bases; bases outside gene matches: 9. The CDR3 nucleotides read TGTGCCAGTAGTATATCCGCCACAGGGGGGGGTTCACCCCTCCACTTT. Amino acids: CASSISATGGGSPLHF.

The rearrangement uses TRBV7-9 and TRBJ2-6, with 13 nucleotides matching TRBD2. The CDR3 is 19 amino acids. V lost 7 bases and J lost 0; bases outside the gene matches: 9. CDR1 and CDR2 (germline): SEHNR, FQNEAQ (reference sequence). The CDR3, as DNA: TGTGCCAGCACCAAGGGACTAGCGGGACCAAGCTCTGGGGCCAACGTCCTGACTTTC. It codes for CASTKGLAGPSSGANVLTF.

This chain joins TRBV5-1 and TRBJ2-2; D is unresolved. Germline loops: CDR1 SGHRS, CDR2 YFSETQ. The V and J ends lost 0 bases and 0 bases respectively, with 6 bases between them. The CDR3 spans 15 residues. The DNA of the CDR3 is TGCGCCAGCAGCTTGGCCAAATCGAACACCGGGGAGCTGTTTTTT. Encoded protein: CASSLAKSNTGELFF.

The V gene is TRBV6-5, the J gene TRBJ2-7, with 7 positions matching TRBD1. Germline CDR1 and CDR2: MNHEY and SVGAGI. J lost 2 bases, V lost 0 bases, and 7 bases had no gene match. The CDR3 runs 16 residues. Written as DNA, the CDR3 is TGTGCCAGCAGTTACTCGAGGCCCGACAGGGCCTACGAGCAGTACTTC. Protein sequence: CASSYSRPDRAYEQYF.

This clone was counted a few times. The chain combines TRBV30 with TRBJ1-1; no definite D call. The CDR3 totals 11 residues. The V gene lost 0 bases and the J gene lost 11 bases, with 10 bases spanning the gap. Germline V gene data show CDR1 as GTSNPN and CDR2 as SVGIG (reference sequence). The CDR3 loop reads CAWSVLSSAFF. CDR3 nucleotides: TGTGCCTGGAGTGTTCTGTCGAGTGCTTTCTTT.

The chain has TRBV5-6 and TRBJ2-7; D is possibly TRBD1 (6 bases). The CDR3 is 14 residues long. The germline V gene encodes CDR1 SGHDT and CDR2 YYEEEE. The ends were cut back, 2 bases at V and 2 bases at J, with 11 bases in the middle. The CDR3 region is CASSFWGPTYEQYF. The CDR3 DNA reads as TGTGCCAGCAGCTTCTGGGGGCCTACCTACGAGCAGTACTTC.

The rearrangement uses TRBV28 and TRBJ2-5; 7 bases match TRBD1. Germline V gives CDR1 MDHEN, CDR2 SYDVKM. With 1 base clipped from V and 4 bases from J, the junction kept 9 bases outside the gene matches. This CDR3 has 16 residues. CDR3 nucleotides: TGTGCCAGCAGTTTATTAAATAACAGGGGAAGAGAGACCCAGTACTTC. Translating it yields CASSLLNNRGRETQYF.

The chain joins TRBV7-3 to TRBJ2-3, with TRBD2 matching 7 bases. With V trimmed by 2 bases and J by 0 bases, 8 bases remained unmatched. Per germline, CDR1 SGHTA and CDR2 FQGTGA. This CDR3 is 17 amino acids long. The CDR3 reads CASSLQGSGLSTDTQYF. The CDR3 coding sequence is TGTGCCAGCAGCTTACAGGGTAGCGGGCTAAGCACAGATACGCAGTATTTT.

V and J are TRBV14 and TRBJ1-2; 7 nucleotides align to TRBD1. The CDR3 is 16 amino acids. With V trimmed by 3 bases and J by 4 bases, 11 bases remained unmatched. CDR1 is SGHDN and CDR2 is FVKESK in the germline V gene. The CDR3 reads CASSQVPPPGGYGYTF. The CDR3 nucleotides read TGTGCCAGCAGCCAGGTACCCCCCCCAGGGGGCTATGGCTACACCTTC.

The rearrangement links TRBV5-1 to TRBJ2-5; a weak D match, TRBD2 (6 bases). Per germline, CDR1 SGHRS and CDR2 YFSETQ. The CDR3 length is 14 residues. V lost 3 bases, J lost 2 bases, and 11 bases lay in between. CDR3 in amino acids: CASSSTAGQETQYF. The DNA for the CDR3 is TGCGCCAGCAGCTCAACGGCGGGACAAGAGACCCAGTACTTC.

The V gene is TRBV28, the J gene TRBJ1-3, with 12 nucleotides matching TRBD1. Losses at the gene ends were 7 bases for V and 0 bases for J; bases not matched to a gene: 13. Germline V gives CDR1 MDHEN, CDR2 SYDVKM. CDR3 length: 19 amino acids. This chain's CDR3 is CASTAPPGQGASSGNTIYF. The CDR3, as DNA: TGTGCCAGCACCGCACCTCCGGGACAGGGGGCGAGCTCTGGAAACACCATATATTTT.

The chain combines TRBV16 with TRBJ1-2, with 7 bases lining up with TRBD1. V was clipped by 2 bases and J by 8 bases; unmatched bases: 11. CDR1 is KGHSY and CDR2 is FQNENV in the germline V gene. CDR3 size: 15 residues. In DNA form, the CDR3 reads TGTGCCAGCAGCCAAAGCTCCCAGGGGGTGGGAGGCTACACCTTC. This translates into CASSQSSQGVGGYTF.

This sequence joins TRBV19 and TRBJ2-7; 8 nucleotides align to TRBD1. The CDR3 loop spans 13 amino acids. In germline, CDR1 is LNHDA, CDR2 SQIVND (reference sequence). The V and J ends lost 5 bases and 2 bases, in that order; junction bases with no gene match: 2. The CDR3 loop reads CASSATGAYEQYF. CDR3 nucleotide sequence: TGTGCCAGTAGTGCGACAGGGGCCTACGAGCAGTACTTC.

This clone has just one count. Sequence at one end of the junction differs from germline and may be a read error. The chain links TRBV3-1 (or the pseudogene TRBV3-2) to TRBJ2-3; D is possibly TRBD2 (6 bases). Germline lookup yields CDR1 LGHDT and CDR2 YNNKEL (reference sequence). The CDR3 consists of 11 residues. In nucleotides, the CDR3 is TGTGCCAGCAACTCTGGACCGGGACTCTTTTTT. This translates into CASNSGPGLFF.

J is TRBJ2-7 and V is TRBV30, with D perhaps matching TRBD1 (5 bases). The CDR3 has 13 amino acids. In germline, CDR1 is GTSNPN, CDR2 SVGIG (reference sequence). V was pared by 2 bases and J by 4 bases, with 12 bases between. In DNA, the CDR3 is TGTGCCTGGAGTCCTACAGGTTGGTACGAGCAGTACTTC. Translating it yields CAWSPTGWYEQYF.

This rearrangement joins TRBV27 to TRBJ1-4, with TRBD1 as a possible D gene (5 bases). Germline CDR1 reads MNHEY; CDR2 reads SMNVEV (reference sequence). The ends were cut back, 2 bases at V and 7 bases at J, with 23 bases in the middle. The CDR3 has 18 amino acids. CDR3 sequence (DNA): TGTGCCAGCAGTTTAGTCAGGCCCTCCACCCAGGGAGGTGAAAAACTGTTTTTT. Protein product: CASSLVRPSTQGGEKLFF.

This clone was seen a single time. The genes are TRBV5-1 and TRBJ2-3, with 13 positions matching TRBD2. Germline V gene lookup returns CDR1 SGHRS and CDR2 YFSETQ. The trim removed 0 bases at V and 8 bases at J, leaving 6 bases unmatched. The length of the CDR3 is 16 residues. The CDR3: CASSLGTSGSRGTQYF. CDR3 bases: TGCGCCAGCAGCTTGGGGACTAGCGGGAGCCGTGGTACGCAGTATTTT.

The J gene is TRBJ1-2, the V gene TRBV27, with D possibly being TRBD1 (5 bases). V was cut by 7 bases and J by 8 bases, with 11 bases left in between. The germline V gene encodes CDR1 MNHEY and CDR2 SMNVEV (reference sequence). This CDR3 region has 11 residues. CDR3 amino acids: CASNGGNGYTF. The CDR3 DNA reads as TGTGCCAGCAACGGGGGTAACGGCTACACCTTC.